A selection of T cell receptor beta chains follows, all from one sample in a study of shared clonotypes between healthy human individuals. The table came from immunoSEQ multiplex PCR; TCRdb's copy has only in-frame clones and leaves some out. Of fewer than 600,000 clones in the sample, 75% to 85% were seen once. Sample: PBMCs. These receptors were obtained from a woman aged 40 to 50 in good health. Some clones in this sample may be carry-over from other donors' samples. CDR3s include the opening cysteine and the closing phenylalanine or tryptophan. A D gene is named only where the DNA matches it firmly. Clone sizes are given selectively: once, few, many, or a class where the clone is expanded.

TGTGCCGGGGTCCACTCTGGAAACACCATATATTTT	CAGVHSGNTIYF	NA	TRBV30	NA	TRBJ1-3
TGTGCCAGCGGGACTAGCCATAACACCGGGGAGCTGTTTTTT	CASGTSHNTGELFF	TRBD2	TRBV2	NA	TRBJ2-2
TGTGCCAGCAGCTTGGATAGGACAGGGGTGAACACCTTC	CASSLDRTGVNTF	TRBD1	TRBV5-5	NA	TRBJ1-2
TGTGCCAGCAGTTACGTGACAGGGGGGCATGAGCAGTTCTTC	CASSYVTGGHEQFF	TRBD1	TRBV6-6	NA	TRBJ2-1
TGTGCCAGCAGTTTAGGGCGGTGGGGGCGCGAGCAGTACTTC	CASSLGRWGREQYF	NA	TRBV27	once	TRBJ2-7
TGTGCCACCAGCCGGGGATACCAAGAGACCCAGTACTTC	CATSRGYQETQYF	NA	TRBV15	NA	TRBJ2-5
TGTGCCAGCAGCTTGGACAGGGGGGAAAACACCGGGGAGCTGTTTTTT	CASSLDRGENTGELFF	TRBD1	TRBV5-5	NA	TRBJ2-2
TGTGCCACCAGCAGAGATTTAGGAGGGGTGGTCTATGGCTACACCTTC	CATSRDLGGVVYGYTF	NA	TRBV15	NA	TRBJ1-2
TGTGCCAGCAGCGTAGGGGAAGTGGGCCCCCTAACCTTC	CASSVGEVGPLTF	NA	TRBV9	NA	TRBJ1-2
TGTGCCAGCAGCTGGGATGAGGACACTGAAGCTTTCTTT	CASSWDEDTEAFF	NA	TRBV11-3	NA	TRBJ1-1
TGTGCCAGCAGCCCCCCCGGCAGGGTTGACTATGGCTACACCTTC	CASSPPGRVDYGYTF	NA	TRBV6-5	NA	TRBJ1-2
TGTGCCAGCAGTGACGGGCAGGGGAACACCGGGGAGCTGTTTTTT	CASSDGQGNTGELFF	NA	TRBV6-4	many	TRBJ2-2
TGTGCCAGCAGCGTAGAGGGGCTAGCGTTCGATACGCAGTATTTT	CASSVEGLAFDTQYF	NA	TRBV9	many	TRBJ2-3
TGCGCCAGCAGCTTGTCGGGGTTTGCCAATGAGCAGTTCTTC	CASSLSGFANEQFF	NA	TRBV5-1	NA	TRBJ2-1
TGTGCCAGCAGTTTCCTCGGAACCTACGAGCAGTACTTC	CASSFLGTYEQYF	NA	TRBV27	NA	TRBJ2-7
TGTGCCAGCAGTTTGGGGGGAGCACAAGAGACCCAGTACTTC	CASSLGGAQETQYF	NA	TRBV27	NA	TRBJ2-5
TGTGCCAGCAGTCGAGGTGGGCGGGGTGAAAAACTGTTTTTT	CASSRGGRGEKLFF	NA	TRBV2	NA	TRBJ1-4
TGCGCCAGCAGTCCGAACAGGGATAACACTGAAGCTTTCTTT	CASSPNRDNTEAFF	NA	TRBV10-1	NA	TRBJ1-1
TGTGCCAGCAGCCCCAGCAGATTGAACACTGAAGCTTTCTTT	CASSPSRLNTEAFF	NA	TRBV7-2	NA	TRBJ1-1
TGTGCCAGCAGCCCTACAGGGGGCGAGACCCAGTACTTC	CASSPTGGETQYF	TRBD1	TRBV5-4	NA	TRBJ2-5
TGTGCCAGTAGTATAGTACTAGCCAGCGGGGAGCTGTTTTTT	CASSIVLASGELFF	NA	TRBV19	NA	TRBJ2-2
TGCGCCAGCAGCCCCTCCGGGACAGTCGTGATCGAGCAGTACTTC	CASSPSGTVVIEQYF	TRBD1	TRBV5-1	few	TRBJ2-7
TGTGCCAGCAGTGAACGGGTTTCCGATCAGCCCCAGCATTTT	CASSERVSDQPQHF	NA	TRBV2	NA	TRBJ1-5
TGTGCCAGCTCACGAGGGGGGGGCCAGCAGCCCCAGCATTTT	CASSRGGGQQPQHF	NA	TRBV18	NA	TRBJ1-5
TGCGCCAGCAGCGCCGAGGACAGGGAGAAACTGTTTTTT	CASSAEDREKLFF	TRBD1	TRBV5-1	NA	TRBJ1-4
TGTGCCAGCAGTCCTGGATTGGACTATACTGACAATGAGCAGTTCTTC	CASSPGLDYTDNEQFF	NA	TRBV27	NA	TRBJ2-1
TGTGCCAGCAGCTCTACCGGGATAAGCGACATTCAGTACTTC	CASSSTGISDIQYF	NA	TRBV7-9	few	TRBJ2-4
TGTGCCAGCAGTCCCTTGTGGGGACTAGCGGGAGGCCCCGAGGGCACCGGGGAGCTGTTTTTT	CASSPLWGLAGGPEGTGELFF	TRBD2	TRBV28	NA	TRBJ2-2
TGTGCCAGCTCCCCGACCTACACTGAAGCTTTCTTT	CASSPTYTEAFF	NA	TRBV18	NA	TRBJ1-1
TGTGCCAGCAGCTCCCTAGGGACCTACGAGCAGTACTTC	CASSSLGTYEQYF	NA	TRBV7-8	NA	TRBJ2-7
TGTGCCAGCAGCTTGGCGGCGAACACTGAAGCTTTCTTT	CASSLAANTEAFF	NA	TRBV5-8	once	TRBJ1-1
TGCGCCAGCAGCCAAGGCACACGGTGGGATACGCAGTATTTT	CASSQGTRWDTQYF	NA	TRBV4-1	NA	TRBJ2-3
TGTGCCAGCAGCTTAGGCCGTTCGAGGACAGATACGCAGTATTTT	CASSLGRSRTDTQYF	NA	TRBV13	NA	TRBJ2-3
TGCGCCAGCAGCTTGGAGGGAGGTCGGGGAGATGAGCAGTTCTTC	CASSLEGGRGDEQFF	NA	TRBV5-1	NA	TRBJ2-1
TGCGCCAGCAGCCCTACCGTGGACACTGAAGCTTTCTTT	CASSPTVDTEAFF	NA	TRBV5-1	NA	TRBJ1-1
TGTGCCAGCTCACTACAGTCAACTAATGAAAAACTGTTTTTT	CASSLQSTNEKLFF	NA	TRBV18	NA	TRBJ1-4
TGTGCCAGCAGCCCGCCCGGGACTGACTTTACGCAGTATTTT	CASSPPGTDFTQYF	NA	TRBV7-2	NA	TRBJ2-3
TGTGCCAGCAGCGTCGGCGGGAGAGGGGCAGATACGCAGTATTTT	CASSVGGRGADTQYF	TRBD2	TRBV9	NA	TRBJ2-3
TGTGCCAGCGGAGGGACTAGCTACGAGCAGTACTTC	CASGGTSYEQYF	TRBD2	TRBV2	NA	TRBJ2-7
TGCGCCAGCAGCTTGGGGGACAGGGGCCGCGCAACCGGGGAGCTGTTTTTT	CASSLGDRGRATGELFF	TRBD1	TRBV5-1	many	TRBJ2-2
TGTGCCAGCAGCTTACGACTAGCGGTGAACACCGGGGAGCTGTTTTTT	CASSLRLAVNTGELFF	TRBD2	TRBV7-9	NA	TRBJ2-2
TGTGCCATCAGTGGTGTATCTCCATATGCCAGGTCCGGGGAGCTGTTTTTT	CAISGVSPYARSGELFF	NA	TRBV10-3	NA	TRBJ2-2
TGTGCCAGCAGTGATTTGGGTCTCAGAAACACCATATATTTT	CASSDLGLRNTIYF	NA	TRBV6-1	NA	TRBJ1-3
TGCGCCAGCAGCCAAGGAGGGCTCGGCACCGGGGAGCTGTTTTTT	CASSQGGLGTGELFF	NA	TRBV4-1	NA	TRBJ2-2
TGTGCCAGCTCACCACTAACTAGCGGGAGTGGGTATGAGCAGTTCTTC	CASSPLTSGSGYEQFF	TRBD2	TRBV18	few	TRBJ2-1
TGTGCCAGCAGCTTAGGGGGCCGGGGGCTAAATGAGCAGTTCTTC	CASSLGGRGLNEQFF	NA	TRBV7-2	NA	TRBJ2-1
TGTGCCAGCAGCGTCGGGACAGTCAATGAGCAGTTCTTC	CASSVGTVNEQFF	TRBD1	TRBV7-2	NA	TRBJ2-1
TGTGCCAGCAGCTCACCTGGAAACTCCGAGACCCAGTACTTC	CASSSPGNSETQYF	NA	TRBV7-6	NA	TRBJ2-5
TGTGCCAGCAGCGCCCAGGGTCCCCCCTACGAGCAGTACTTC	CASSAQGPPYEQYF	NA	TRBV2	NA	TRBJ2-7